The entry below gives a single T cell receptor beta chain sequence along with its context. Its antigen is not identified. The CDR3 covers 13 residues. J was trimmed by 2 bases and V by 6 bases; bases with no gene match: 3. In germline, CDR1 is SQVTM, CDR2 ANQGSEA. Primers for the PCR totalled 60 Vbeta and 13 Jbeta. The method was immunoSEQ multiplex PCR; TCRdb's version includes in-frame clones alone and lacks a portion of them. The sample records some 90,000 clones, 75% to 80% being singletons. The sample originates from a study of cytomegalovirus exposure and HLA in healthy donors. Study conclusions and caveats: Later on, a genetic analysis was performed. It linked a missense variant in DCLRE1C with V- and J-gene trimming of TCR beta. Associated with cytomegalovirus, according to the listing, were around 170 TCR beta chains.

Sequencing was carried out using PBMCs. The chain joins TRBV29-1 to TRBJ1-3; 8 bases fit TRBD1. The clonotype was recovered from a female donor in good health and CMV-seronegative. The CDR3 DNA reads as TGCAGCGTCAAACAGGGGGCTGGAAACACCATATATTTT. This sequence encodes CSVKQGAGNTIYF. The entire variable domain, with the rest obtained from reference TRBV29-1 and TRBJ1-3, is as follows: SAVISQKPSRDICQRGTSLTIQCQVDSQVTMMFWYRQQPGQSLTLIATANQGSEATYESGFVIDKFPISRPNLTFSTLTVSNMSPEDSSIYLCSVKQGAGNTIYFGEGSWLTVV.